This T cell receptor (beta chain) was found in a study of technical replicates of blood from a few donors. Sequencing was performed with immunoSEQ multiplex PCR; in TCRdb, only in-frame clones are kept and a portion is missing. Of fewer than 85,000 clones in the sample, approximately 91% were seen once. The CDR3 has 14 residues. Germline loops: CDR1 SGHTA, CDR2 FQGNSA. Trimming took 10 bases from V and 0 from J, leaving 12 bases between them. The TCR was taken from a human donor in good health. Some clones in this sample may be carry-over from other donors' samples. Sequencing was performed on PBMCs. The chain combines TRBV7-2 with TRBJ1-4, with D uncertain. The CDR3 sequence: CATKLRATNEKLFF. The CDR3 DNA is TGTGCCACCAAGCTTAGAGCAACTAATGAAAAACTGTTTTTT.